These T cell receptor beta chains were read from a single sample in a study of blood T cell repertoires in COVID-19. TCRdb's copy holds only in-frame clones and misses some; the assay was immunoSEQ multiplex PCR. The sample consists of about 140,000 clones, about 87% of them appearing once. Sequencing input: peripheral blood. These receptor sequences come from a man between 60 and 75 years old with active or convalescent COVID-19. Each CDR3 is given with its conserved first and last residue. D genes are given only for firm matches. Expanded clones are given a class, and other clones once, few, many or no size at all.

CDR3: CATSRVDSPHTGELFF
DNA: TGTGCCACCAGCAGGGTCGATAGCCCTCACACCGGGGAGCTGTTTTTT
V: TRBV15
D: .
J: TRBJ2-2
size: .

CDR3: CASSLVGQGTGELFF
DNA: TGCGCCAGCAGCTTGGTGGGACAGGGGACCGGGGAGCTGTTTTTT
V: TRBV5-1
D: TRBD1
J: TRBJ2-2
size: .

CDR3: CATSRDRSPLGYTF
DNA: TGTGCCACCAGCAGAGATAGAAGTCCACTGGGCTACACCTTC
V: TRBV15
D: .
J: TRBJ1-2
size: .

CDR3: CASRVDWSSHYGYTF
DNA: TGTGCCAGCAGGGTGGACTGGTCATCACACTATGGCTACACCTTC
V: TRBV27
D: .
J: TRBJ1-2
size: .

CDR3: CASSLEAGTQETQYF
DNA: TGTGCCAGCAGCTTGGAAGCGGGCACCCAAGAGACCCAGTACTTC
V: TRBV5-4
D: .
J: TRBJ2-5
size: few

CDR3: CASSVGTVSYGYTF
DNA: TGTGCCAGCAGCGTCGGGACAGTCTCCTATGGCTACACCTTC
V: TRBV13
D: TRBD1
J: TRBJ1-2
size: .

CDR3: CASSRGPGEKLFF
DNA: TGTGCCAGTAGCAGGGGACCGGGTGAAAAACTGTTTTTT
V: TRBV19
D: .
J: TRBJ1-4
size: .

CDR3: CASSLDSSSYEQYF
DNA: TGTGCCAGCTCGTTGGACAGCAGCTCCTACGAGCAGTACTTC
V: TRBV18
D: .
J: TRBJ2-7
size: few

CDR3: CASSLGGTGDNEQFF
DNA: TGTGCCAGCAGCTTAGGCGGGACAGGGGACAATGAGCAGTTCTTC
V: TRBV7-3
D: TRBD1
J: TRBJ2-1
size: .

CDR3: CASSPQINQPQHF
DNA: TGTGCCAGCAGCCCCCAAATCAATCAGCCCCAGCATTTT
V: TRBV3-1/TRBV3-2
D: .
J: TRBJ1-5
size: .

CDR3: CASTLRQGGLVEKLFF
DNA: TGTGCCAGTACCCTCCGGCAGGGGGGACTCGTTGAAAAACTGTTTTTT
V: TRBV19
D: TRBD1
J: TRBJ1-4
size: .

CDR3: CASSVTGVGEQYF
DNA: TGTGCCAGCAGCGTGACAGGGGTAGGCGAGCAGTACTTC
V: TRBV9
D: TRBD1
J: TRBJ2-7
size: .

CDR3: CASSFSRQGNSYGYTF
DNA: TGTGCCAGCAGTTTCTCCCGACAGGGGAATAGCTATGGCTACACCTTC
V: TRBV28
D: TRBD1
J: TRBJ1-2
size: .

CDR3: CASSDGVFNYGYTF
DNA: TGTGCCAGCAGTGACGGAGTTTTTAACTATGGCTACACCTTC
V: TRBV6-1
D: .
J: TRBJ1-2
size: .

CDR3: CASSRGLAGVNEQFF
DNA: TGTGCCAGTAGTCGGGGACTAGCGGGAGTAAATGAGCAGTTCTTC
V: TRBV19
D: TRBD2
J: TRBJ2-1
size: .

CDR3: CASSLVGGSTDTQYF
DNA: TGCGCCAGCAGCTTGGTCGGGGGTAGCACAGATACGCAGTATTTT
V: TRBV5-1
D: .
J: TRBJ2-3
size: .

CDR3: CASCLGGDEQYF
DNA: TGTGCCAGCTGCCTCGGAGGGGACGAGCAGTACTTC
V: TRBV6-6
D: .
J: TRBJ2-7
size: .

CDR3: CASRRTPGGNTEAFF
DNA: TGTGCCAGTAGAAGGACCCCGGGGGGGAACACTGAAGCTTTCTTT
V: TRBV19
D: .
J: TRBJ1-1
size: .

CDR3: CASSENIYEQYF
DNA: TGTGCCAGCAGCGAGAATATCTACGAGCAGTACTTC
V: TRBV6-5
D: .
J: TRBJ2-7
size: .

CDR3: CASSLKGLGLNEQFF
DNA: TGTGCCAGCAGCTTAAAGGGACTAGGTCTCAATGAGCAGTTCTTC
V: TRBV7-3
D: TRBD2
J: TRBJ2-1
size: .

CDR3: CASSLDGWQATEAFF
DNA: TGTGCCAGCAGCTTAGACGGTTGGCAGGCGACTGAAGCTTTCTTT
V: TRBV7-9
D: .
J: TRBJ1-1
size: .

CDR3: CASSLAGTSGTYEQYF
DNA: TGCGCCAGCAGCTTGGCCGGGACTAGCGGGACCTACGAGCAGTACTTC
V: TRBV5-1
D: TRBD2
J: TRBJ2-7
size: .

CDR3: CASSHAGTTNSGELFF
DNA: TGTGCCAGCAGCCATGCCGGGACTACGAATTCCGGGGAGCTGTTTTTT
V: TRBV4-2
D: TRBD2
J: TRBJ2-2
size: .

CDR3: CASTYEGSTYEQYF
DNA: TGCGCCAGCACATACGAGGGCTCCACCTACGAGCAGTACTTC
V: TRBV5-1
D: .
J: TRBJ2-7
size: .

CDR3: CASRRRQGDYEKLFF
DNA: TGTGCCAGTAGGCGACGACAGGGGGATTATGAAAAACTGTTTTTT
V: TRBV19
D: TRBD1
J: TRBJ1-4
size: .

CDR3: CASRETGMGPNQPQHF
DNA: TGTGCCAGCAGGGAAACAGGGATGGGTCCTAATCAGCCCCAGCATTTT
V: TRBV28
D: .
J: TRBJ1-5
size: once

CDR3: CASSPASGSTDTQYF
DNA: TGTGCCAGCAGCCCCGCTAGCGGGAGCACAGATACGCAGTATTTT
V: TRBV5-4
D: TRBD2
J: TRBJ2-3
size: .

CDR3: CASSYGRGSGANVLTF
DNA: TGTGCCAGCAGTTACGGGCGGGGGTCTGGGGCCAACGTCCTGACTTTC
V: TRBV6-5
D: TRBD2
J: TRBJ2-6
size: .

CDR3: CSATQNGQYF
DNA: TGCAGTGCTACGCAAAACGGGCAGTACTTC
V: TRBV20-1
D: .
J: TRBJ2-7
size: .

CDR3: CSASRQGAGNTIYF
DNA: TGCAGTGCTAGTCGACAGGGGGCTGGAAACACCATATATTTT
V: TRBV20-1
D: TRBD1
J: TRBJ1-3
size: few

CDR3: CASSWTDSNQPQHF
DNA: TGTGCCAGCAGCTGGACAGATAGCAATCAGCCCCAGCATTTT
V: TRBV5-5
D: .
J: TRBJ1-5
size: .

CDR3: CASSIGGFSYNEQFF
DNA: TGTGCCAGCAGCATAGGCGGATTCTCCTACAATGAGCAGTTCTTC
V: TRBV5-6
D: .
J: TRBJ2-1
size: once

CDR3: CASSRRDRVYEQYF
DNA: TGCGCCAGCAGCCGCCGGGACAGGGTCTACGAGCAGTACTTC
V: TRBV5-1
D: TRBD1
J: TRBJ2-7
size: .

CDR3: CASGTGTFSSYNEQFF
DNA: TGTGCTAGTGGTACCGGGACTTTCAGCTCCTACAATGAGCAGTTCTTC
V: TRBV12-5
D: .
J: TRBJ2-1
size: .

CDR3: CASSLETVSYNEQFF
DNA: TGTGCCAGCAGCTTAGAAACGGTCTCCTACAATGAGCAGTTCTTC
V: TRBV7-2
D: .
J: TRBJ2-1
size: .

CDR3: CASSISGLAGETQYF
DNA: TGTGCCAGTAGTATCTCCGGACTAGCAGGGGAGACCCAGTACTTC
V: TRBV19
D: TRBD2
J: TRBJ2-5
size: .

CDR3: CASRGTGRAGELFF
DNA: TGCGCCAGCCGTGGGACAGGGCGGGCCGGGGAGCTGTTTTTT
V: TRBV5-1
D: TRBD1
J: TRBJ2-2
size: .

CDR3: CASSVTLTGGIYEQYF
DNA: TGTGCCAGCAGTGTTACGTTGACAGGTGGCATCTACGAGCAGTACTTC
V: TRBV6-1
D: .
J: TRBJ2-7
size: .

CDR3: CASRRGSSYEQYF
DNA: TGTGCCAGCAGGCGGGGGAGCTCCTACGAGCAGTACTTC
V: TRBV6-5
D: TRBD2
J: TRBJ2-7
size: .

CDR3: CSVQGGRNEKLFF
DNA: TGCAGCGTGCAGGGTGGGCGAAATGAAAAACTGTTTTTT
V: TRBV29-1
D: .
J: TRBJ1-4
size: .

CDR3: CASTQGQGTVNSPLHF
DNA: TGTGCCAGCACCCAAGGACAGGGGACCGTCAATTCACCCCTCCACTTT
V: TRBV27
D: TRBD1
J: TRBJ1-6
size: once

CDR3: CASLRDSENQPQHF
DNA: TGTGCCAGCCTCCGGGACAGCGAAAATCAGCCCCAGCATTTT
V: TRBV6-5
D: TRBD1
J: TRBJ1-5
size: .

CDR3: CASSEGLEGANEQFF
DNA: TGTGCCAGCAGTGAGGGACTAGAAGGGGCCAATGAGCAGTTCTTC
V: TRBV6-1
D: TRBD2
J: TRBJ2-1
size: .

CDR3: CASSDRGLGQPQHF
DNA: TGTGCCAGTAGTGACAGGGGATTGGGTCAGCCCCAGCATTTT
V: TRBV19
D: TRBD1
J: TRBJ1-5
size: .

CDR3: CASSLTAGQETQYF
DNA: TGCGCCAGCAGCTTGACAGCGGGACAAGAGACCCAGTACTTC
V: TRBV5-1
D: TRBD2
J: TRBJ2-5
size: .

CDR3: CASSPRPAGAYEQYF
DNA: TGTGCCAGCAGTCCCCGCCCGGCAGGGGCCTACGAGCAGTACTTC
V: TRBV6-6
D: .
J: TRBJ2-7
size: .

CDR3: CSASIYHEQYF
DNA: TGCAGTGCTAGCATCTACCACGAGCAGTACTTC
V: TRBV20-1
D: .
J: TRBJ2-7
size: .

CDR3: CASSSLQGTEAFF
DNA: TGTGCCAGCAGCTCCTTACAGGGTACTGAAGCTTTCTTT
V: TRBV13
D: .
J: TRBJ1-1
size: .

CDR3: CASSTDGSLGDGYTF
DNA: TGCGCCAGCAGCACCGACGGGTCTTTAGGGGATGGCTACACCTTC
V: TRBV5-1
D: .
J: TRBJ1-2
size: .

CDR3: CASSSPGGDTGELFF
DNA: TGTGCCAGCAGCTCCCCAGGGGGCGACACCGGGGAGCTGTTTTTT
V: TRBV7-9
D: TRBD1
J: TRBJ2-2
size: .

CDR3: CASSLREAGGSYEQYF
DNA: TGTGCCAGTAGTTTACGAGAAGCGGGAGGTTCCTACGAGCAGTACTTC
V: TRBV19
D: TRBD2
J: TRBJ2-7
size: .

CDR3: CASSSPWGRARDEQYF
DNA: TGTGCCAGCAGCTCCCCCTGGGGGCGGGCGAGGGACGAGCAGTACTTC
V: TRBV11-2
D: .
J: TRBJ2-7
size: .

CDR3: CASSITVSSGNTIYF
DNA: TGTGCCAGTAGTATAACCGTGAGCTCTGGAAACACCATATATTTT
V: TRBV19
D: .
J: TRBJ1-3
size: .

CDR3: CASSQTGTSGYTF
DNA: TGCGCCAGCAGCCAGACCGGGACAAGTGGCTACACCTTC
V: TRBV4-1
D: .
J: TRBJ1-2
size: .

CDR3: CASSTGDPTDTQYF
DNA: TGTGCCAGTAGTACGGGGGACCCCACAGATACGCAGTATTTT
V: TRBV19
D: .
J: TRBJ2-3
size: .

CDR3: CATSEASGSVADTQYF
DNA: TGTGCCACCAGTGAAGCTAGCGGGAGTGTCGCAGATACGCAGTATTTT
V: TRBV24-1
D: TRBD2
J: TRBJ2-3
size: .

CDR3: CSVISAHESTNEQFF
DNA: TGCAGCGTTATTAGTGCGCACGAGTCCACGAATGAGCAGTTCTTC
V: TRBV29-1
D: .
J: TRBJ2-1
size: .

CDR3: CASSESLGRITEAFF
DNA: TGTGCCAGCAGTGAATCTCTGGGGCGAATCACTGAAGCTTTCTTT
V: TRBV25-1
D: .
J: TRBJ1-1
size: .

CDR3: CAISSQISDTGELFF
DNA: TGTGCCATCAGTAGCCAAATTTCGGACACCGGGGAGCTGTTTTTT
V: TRBV10-3
D: .
J: TRBJ2-2
size: .

CDR3: CASSQVGGGPKFF
DNA: TGTGCCAGCAGCCAAGTGGGCGGAGGCCCCAAGTTCTTC
V: TRBV14
D: .
J: TRBJ2-1
size: .